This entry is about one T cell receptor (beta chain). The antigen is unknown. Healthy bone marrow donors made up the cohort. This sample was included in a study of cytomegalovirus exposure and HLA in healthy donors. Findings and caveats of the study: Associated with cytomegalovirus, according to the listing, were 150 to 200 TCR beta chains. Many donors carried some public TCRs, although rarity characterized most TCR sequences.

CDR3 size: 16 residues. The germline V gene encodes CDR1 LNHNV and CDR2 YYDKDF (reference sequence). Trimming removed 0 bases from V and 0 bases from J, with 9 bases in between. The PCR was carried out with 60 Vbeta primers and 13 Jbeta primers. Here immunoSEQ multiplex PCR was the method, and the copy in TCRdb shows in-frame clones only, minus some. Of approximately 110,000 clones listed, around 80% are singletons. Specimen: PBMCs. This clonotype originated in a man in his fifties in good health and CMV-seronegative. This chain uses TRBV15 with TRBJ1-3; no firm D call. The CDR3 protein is CATSRDGSASGNTIYF. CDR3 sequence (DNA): TGTGCCACCAGCAGAGATGGCAGTGCCTCTGGAAACACCATATATTTT.